Below are 17 T cell receptor beta chains sequenced from a single sample in a study of CD8+ T cells in alopecia areata. Extraction and reverse transcription of RNA yielded cDNA as the sequencing template. Only in-frame clones appear in the TCRdb table, and some are missing; sequencing was by immunoSEQ multiplex PCR. Of 150,000 to 190,000 clones in the sample, approximately 53% are singletons; the top ten hold less than 20%. Source: CD8+ T cells sorted from blood, taken at week 0. These receptor sequences come from a human donor with alopecia areata.

This clone was observed a few times. V is TRBV7-9 and J is TRBJ2-7; D is unclear. V lost 5 bases and J lost 2, with 7 bases in between. CDR1 is SEHNR, CDR2 FQNEAQ, per germline (reference sequence). This CDR3 is 12 amino acids long. The CDR3 DNA is TGTGCCAGCAGCGGAGAGGCCTACGAGCAGTACTTC. This encodes CASSGEAYEQYF.

The chain recombines TRBV19 with TRBJ1-5; a weak D match, TRBD1 (6 bases). V lost 1 base and J 0 bases, leaving 13 bases between the germline ends. The germline CDR1 and CDR2 sequences are LNHDA and SQIVND (reference sequence). The CDR3 is 17 residues long. Written as DNA, the CDR3 is TGTGCCAGTAGTATAGGTCTACGGGGGCCTAGCAATCAGCCCCAGCATTTT. Its protein is CASSIGLRGPSNQPQHF.

This clone has more than one count but fewer than ten. The chain links TRBV29-1 to TRBJ2-3; D is perhaps TRBD1 (6 bases). CDR3 length: 13 residues. CDR1 SQVTM and CDR2 ANQGSEA come from the germline V gene. Deletions cut 1 base from V and 9 bases from J, with 14 bases between. The CDR3 here is CSVEGNRDGTQYF. CDR3 bases: TGCAGCGTTGAAGGGAACAGGGATGGAACGCAGTATTTT.

This chain joins TRBV30 and TRBJ2-3, with D uncertain. The CDR3 spans 17 residues. The ends were cut back, 4 bases at V and 2 bases at J, with 22 bases in the middle. Per the germline V gene, CDR1 is GTSNPN and CDR2 is SVGIG (reference sequence). CDR3 coding DNA: TGTGCCTGGACCACCGGAATTCAGGACCTACCCACAGATACGCAGTATTTT. This translates into CAWTTGIQDLPTDTQYF.

This chain joins TRBV7-2 and TRBJ2-7; D is undetermined. V lost 1 base and J 3 bases, leaving 10 bases between the germline ends. Germline lookup yields CDR1 SGHTA and CDR2 FQGNSA. This CDR3 contains 14 residues. DNA for the CDR3: TGTGCCAGCAGCTTAGTTGTCAGCTTCTACGAGCAGTACTTC. This sequence encodes CASSLVVSFYEQYF. The full variable domain, rest sourced from reference TRBV7-2 and TRBJ2-7, is GAGVSQSPSNKVTEKGKDVELRCDPISGHTALYWYRQSLGQGLEFLIYFQGNSAPDKSGLPSDRFSAERTGGSVSTLTIQRTQQEDSAVYLCASSLVVSFYEQYFGPGTRLTVT.

The chain links TRBV14 to TRBJ2-1; TRBD2 agrees at 10 bases. The CDR3 consists of 15 residues. In germline, CDR1 is SGHDN, CDR2 FVKESK. Trimming removed 4 bases from V and 2 bases from J; junction bases left unmatched: 2. The CDR3 nucleotides read TGTGCCAGCAGCCTTAGCGGGGGGACCTACAATGAGCAGTTCTTC. Its protein product is CASSLSGGTYNEQFF.

CDR3 region: CASSSEGGPYNSPLHF. The CDR3, as DNA: TGTGCCAGCAGCTCGGAGGGAGGACCCTATAATTCACCCCTCCACTTT. The chain recombines TRBV5-4 with TRBJ1-6; no firm D call. Germline V gene sequence: CDR1 SGHNT, CDR2 YYREEE (reference sequence). V was cut by 3 bases and J by 2 bases, with 12 bases left in between. CDR3 length equals 16 residues. Looking up the rest from reference TRBV5-4 and TRBJ1-6 gives the full variable domain: ETGVTQSPTHLIKTRGQQVTLRCSSQSGHNTVSWYQQALGQGPQFIFQYYREEENGRGNFPPRFSGLQFPNYSSELNVNALELDDSALYLCASSSEGGPYNSPLHFGNGTRLTVT.

This clone showed up just a few times. At one boundary the junction diverges from the germline segment, which might be a read error. V is TRBV27 and J is TRBJ1-2; the D is unclear. This CDR3 spans 13 amino acids. Per the germline V gene, CDR1 is MNHEY and CDR2 is SMNVEV (reference sequence). The CDR3 DNA reads TGTGCCAGCAGTTTACGACATAACGATGGCTACACCTTC. It is translated as CASSLRHNDGYTF.

The gene calls are TRBV2 and TRBJ1-2, with D unresolved. This CDR3 is built from 11 residues. Trimming shortened V by 2 bases and J by 4 bases, and 2 bases separated the two germline ends. CDR1 SNHLY and CDR2 FYNNEI come from the germline V gene. This CDR3 reads CASSESYGYTF. CDR3 sequence (DNA): TGTGCCAGCAGTGAAAGCTATGGCTACACCTTC. Supplemented by reference TRBV2 and TRBJ1-2, the full variable domain reads EPEVTQTPSHQVTQMGQEVILRCVPISNHLYFYWYRQILGQKVEFLVSFYNNEISEKSEIFDDQFSVERPDGSNFTLKIRSTKLEDSAMYFCASSESYGYTFGSGTRLTVV.

The genes are TRBV9 and TRBJ2-1, with 9 bases aligning to TRBD1. Germline V CDR1 and CDR2: SGDLS, YYNGEE. Trimming took 3 bases from V and 7 from J; bases not matched to a gene: 5. The CDR3 is 14 amino acids. The CDR3 spells CASSGPGQGNEQFF. DNA of the CDR3: TGTGCCAGCAGCGGCCCTGGACAGGGGAATGAGCAGTTCTTC.

The J gene is TRBJ1-1, the V gene TRBV19, with D maybe TRBD1 (5 bases). V was cut by 5 bases and J by 0 bases, with 7 bases left in between. The CDR3 covers 13 residues. The germline V gene has CDR1 LNHDA and CDR2 SQIVND (reference sequence). CDR3 protein: CASSQGVNTEAFF. CDR3 nucleotide sequence: TGTGCCAGTAGTCAAGGGGTGAACACTGAAGCTTTCTTT.

CDR3 in amino acids: CAWSVDGTNQPQHF. Here the CDR3 DNA reads TGTGCCTGGAGTGTAGACGGGACCAATCAGCCCCAGCATTTT. The rearrangement uses TRBV30 and TRBJ1-5; D perhaps matches TRBD1 (5 bases). The CDR3 runs to 14 residues. V lost 0 bases to trimming and J lost 3 bases, with 9 bases between them. From germline, CDR1 is GTSNPN and CDR2 SVGIG (reference sequence).

This clone was seen a few times. J is TRBJ2-6 and V is TRBV30; no clear D gene. V was clipped by 2 bases and J by 4 bases, with 9 bases between them. Germline lookup yields CDR1 GTSNPN and CDR2 SVGIG (reference sequence). This CDR3 region has 14 residues. CDR3 sequence reads: CAWSMPRGANVLTF. DNA of the CDR3: TGTGCCTGGAGTATGCCGAGAGGGGCCAACGTCCTGACTTTC. The full variable domain, with the rest looked up from reference TRBV30 and TRBJ2-6, is SQTIHQWPATLVQPVGSPLSLECTVEGTSNPNLYWYRQAAGRGLQLLFYSVGIGQISSEVPQNLSASRPQDRQFILSSKKLLLSDSGFYLCAWSMPRGANVLTFGAGSRLTVL.

V and J are TRBV5-1 and TRBJ2-7, with 9 bases fitting TRBD1. The CDR3 spans 14 residues. The V segment lost 4 bases and the J segment 1 base; nucleotides outside the gene matches: 3. Looked up from germline, CDR1 is SGHRS and CDR2 is YFSETQ. The CDR3 nucleotides read TGCGCCAGCAGCGCGGGACAGGGATCCTACGAGCAGTACTTC. Amino acid sequence: CASSAGQGSYEQYF.

This clone has more than one count but fewer than ten. The genes are TRBV15 and TRBJ2-5; possibly TRBD1 for D (5 bases). V dropped 3 bases and J dropped 1 base, with 12 bases sitting between them. The V gene's germline CDR1 is LNHNV and CDR2 YYDKDF (reference sequence). CDR3 length: 15 amino acids. This chain's CDR3 is CATSSADRLQETQYF. CDR3 sequence (DNA): TGTGCCACCAGCAGTGCCGACAGACTCCAAGAGACCCAGTACTTC.

The rearrangement links TRBV29-1 to TRBJ2-3, with D perhaps matching TRBD1 or TRBD2 (5 bases each). Germline V lookup: CDR1 SQVTM, CDR2 ANQGSEA. This CDR3 spans 13 amino acids. The ends were cut back, 7 bases at V and 6 bases at J, with 17 bases in the middle. The DNA of the CDR3 is TGCAGCGAGGCCCCGGGGCTGGTGGATACGCAGTATTTT. Translation gives CSEAPGLVDTQYF.

The DNA for the CDR3 is TGTGCCAGCAGCCCAGGGGTGGGCACTGAAGCTTTCTTT. Its translation is CASSPGVGTEAFF. This chain connects TRBV13 to TRBJ1-1; perhaps TRBD1 as D (6 bases). The length of the CDR3 is 13 residues. The germline gives CDR1 PRHDT, CDR2 FYEKMQ (reference sequence). Trimming shortened V by 5 bases and J by 4 bases, and 11 bases separated the two germline ends.